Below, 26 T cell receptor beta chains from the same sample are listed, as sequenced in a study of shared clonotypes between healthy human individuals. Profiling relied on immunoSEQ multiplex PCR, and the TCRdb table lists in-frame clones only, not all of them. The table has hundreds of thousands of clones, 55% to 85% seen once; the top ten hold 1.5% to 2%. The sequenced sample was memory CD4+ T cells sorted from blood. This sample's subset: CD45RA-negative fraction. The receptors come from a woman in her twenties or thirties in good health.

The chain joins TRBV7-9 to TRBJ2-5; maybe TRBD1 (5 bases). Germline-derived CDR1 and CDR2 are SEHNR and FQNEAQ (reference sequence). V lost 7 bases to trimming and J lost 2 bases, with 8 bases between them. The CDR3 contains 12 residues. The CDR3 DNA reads TGTGCCAGCAAAGGGGTACAAGAGACCCAGTACTTC. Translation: CASKGVQETQYF.

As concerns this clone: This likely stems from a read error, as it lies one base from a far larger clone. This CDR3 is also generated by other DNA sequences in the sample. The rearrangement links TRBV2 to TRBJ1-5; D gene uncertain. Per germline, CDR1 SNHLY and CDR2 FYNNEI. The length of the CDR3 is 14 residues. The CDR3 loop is CASKGSNSNQPQHF. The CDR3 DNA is TGTGCCAGCAAAGGCAGCAATAGCAATCAGCCTCAGCATTTT.

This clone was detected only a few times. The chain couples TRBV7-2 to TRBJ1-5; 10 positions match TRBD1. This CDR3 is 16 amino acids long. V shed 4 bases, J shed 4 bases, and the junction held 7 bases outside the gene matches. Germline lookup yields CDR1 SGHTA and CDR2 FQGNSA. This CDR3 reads CASSSRQGARNQPQHF. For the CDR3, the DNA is TGTGCCAGCAGCTCAAGACAGGGGGCGCGTAATCAGCCCCAGCATTTT. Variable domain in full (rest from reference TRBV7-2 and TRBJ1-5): GAGVSQSPSNKVTEKGKDVELRCDPISGHTALYWYRQSLGQGLEFLIYFQGNSAPDKSGLPSDRFSAERTGGSVSTLTIQRTQQEDSAVYLCASSSRQGARNQPQHFGDGTRLSIL.

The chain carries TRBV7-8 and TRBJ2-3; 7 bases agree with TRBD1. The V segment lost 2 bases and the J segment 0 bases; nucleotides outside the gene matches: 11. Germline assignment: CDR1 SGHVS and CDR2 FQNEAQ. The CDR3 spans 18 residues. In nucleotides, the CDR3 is TGTGCCAGCAGCTTATATACAGGGGACATTACTAGCACAGATACGCAGTATTTT. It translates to CASSLYTGDITSTDTQYF. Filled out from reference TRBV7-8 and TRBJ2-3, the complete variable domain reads GAGVSQSPRYKVAKRGQDVALRCDPISGHVSLFWYQQALGQGPEFLTYFQNEAQLDKSGLPSDRFFAERPEGSVSTLKIQRTQQEDSAVYLCASSLYTGDITSTDTQYFGPGTRLTVL.

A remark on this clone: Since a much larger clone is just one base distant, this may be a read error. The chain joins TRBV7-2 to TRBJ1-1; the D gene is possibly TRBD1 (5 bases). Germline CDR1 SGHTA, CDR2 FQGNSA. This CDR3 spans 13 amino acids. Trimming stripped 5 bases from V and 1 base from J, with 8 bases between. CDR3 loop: CASSRDRNTEAFF. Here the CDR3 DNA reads TGTGCCAGCAGCCGCGACAGGAACACTGAAGCTTTCTTT. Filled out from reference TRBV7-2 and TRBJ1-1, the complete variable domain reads GAGVSQSPSNKVTEKGKDVELRCDPISGHTALYWYRQSLGQGLEFLIYFQGNSAPDKSGLPSDRFSAERTGGSVSTLTIQRTQQEDSAVYLCASSRDRNTEAFFGQGTRLTVV.

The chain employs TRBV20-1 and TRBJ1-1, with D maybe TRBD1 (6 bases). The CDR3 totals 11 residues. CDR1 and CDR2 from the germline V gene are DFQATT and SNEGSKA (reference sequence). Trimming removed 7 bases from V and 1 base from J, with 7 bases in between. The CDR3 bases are TGCAGTGGACAGGAGAACACTGAAGCTTTCTTT. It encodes CSGQENTEAFF.

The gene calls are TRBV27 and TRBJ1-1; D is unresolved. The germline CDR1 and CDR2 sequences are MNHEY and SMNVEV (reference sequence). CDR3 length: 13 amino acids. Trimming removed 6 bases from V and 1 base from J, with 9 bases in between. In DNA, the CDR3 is TGTGCCAGCAGCCGCAACAGGAACACTGAAGCTTTCTTT. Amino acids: CASSRNRNTEAFF.

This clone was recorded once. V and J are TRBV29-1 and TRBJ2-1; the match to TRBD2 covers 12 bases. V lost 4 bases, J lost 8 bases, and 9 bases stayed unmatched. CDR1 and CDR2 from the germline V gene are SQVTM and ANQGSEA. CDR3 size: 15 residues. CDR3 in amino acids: CSVGRQTSGSHEQFF. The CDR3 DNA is TGCAGCGTTGGAAGGCAGACTAGCGGGAGCCATGAGCAGTTCTTC.

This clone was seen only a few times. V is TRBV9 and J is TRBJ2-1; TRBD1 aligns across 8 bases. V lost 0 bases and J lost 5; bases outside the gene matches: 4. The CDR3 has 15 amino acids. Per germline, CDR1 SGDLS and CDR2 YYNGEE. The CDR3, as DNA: TGTGCCAGCAGCGTAGGGACAGGGTCTAACAATGAGCAGTTCTTC. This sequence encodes CASSVGTGSNNEQFF.

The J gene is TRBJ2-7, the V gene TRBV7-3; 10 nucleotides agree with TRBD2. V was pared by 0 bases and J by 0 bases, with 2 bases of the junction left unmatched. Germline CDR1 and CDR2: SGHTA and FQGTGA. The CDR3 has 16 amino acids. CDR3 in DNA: TGTGCCAGCAGCTTAACACTAGCGGGAAGCTCCTACGAGCAGTACTTC. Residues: CASSLTLAGSSYEQYF.

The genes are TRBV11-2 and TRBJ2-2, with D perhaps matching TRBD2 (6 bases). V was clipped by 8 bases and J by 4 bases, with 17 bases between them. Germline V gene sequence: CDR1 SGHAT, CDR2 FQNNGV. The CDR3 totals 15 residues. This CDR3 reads CASFPGGSSTGELFF. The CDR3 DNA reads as TGTGCCAGCTTCCCCGGAGGGTCGAGCACCGGGGAGCTGTTTTTT.

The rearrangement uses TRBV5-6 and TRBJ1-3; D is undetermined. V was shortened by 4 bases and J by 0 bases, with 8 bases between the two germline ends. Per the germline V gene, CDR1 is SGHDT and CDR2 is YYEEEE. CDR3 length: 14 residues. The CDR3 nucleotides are TGTGCCAGCAGCCGGACGGCCTCTGGAAACACCATATATTTT. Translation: CASSRTASGNTIYF.

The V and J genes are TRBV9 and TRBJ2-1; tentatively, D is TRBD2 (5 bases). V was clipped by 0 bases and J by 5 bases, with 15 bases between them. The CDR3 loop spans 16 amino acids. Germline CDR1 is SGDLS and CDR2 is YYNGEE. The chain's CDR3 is CASSVEGRLRNNEQFF. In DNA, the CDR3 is TGTGCCAGCAGCGTAGAAGGGAGACTGCGAAACAATGAGCAGTTCTTC.

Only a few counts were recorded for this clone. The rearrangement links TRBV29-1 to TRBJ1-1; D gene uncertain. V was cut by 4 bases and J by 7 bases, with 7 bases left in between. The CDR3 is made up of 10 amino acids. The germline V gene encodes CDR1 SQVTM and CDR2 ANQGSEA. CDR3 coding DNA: TGCAGCGTTGGGCGAAATGAAGCTTTCTTT. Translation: CSVGRNEAFF. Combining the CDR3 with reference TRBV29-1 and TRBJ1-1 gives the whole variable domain SAVISQKPSRDICQRGTSLTIQCQVDSQVTMMFWYRQQPGQSLTLIATANQGSEATYESGFVIDKFPISRPNLTFSTLTVSNMSPEDSSIYLCSVGRNEAFFGQGTRLTVV.

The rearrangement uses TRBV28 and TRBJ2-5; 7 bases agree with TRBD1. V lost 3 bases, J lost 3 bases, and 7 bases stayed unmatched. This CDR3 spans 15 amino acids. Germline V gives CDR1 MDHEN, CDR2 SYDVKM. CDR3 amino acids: CASSFSGGFEETQYF. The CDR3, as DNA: TGTGCCAGCAGTTTCTCAGGGGGTTTTGAAGAGACCCAGTACTTC.

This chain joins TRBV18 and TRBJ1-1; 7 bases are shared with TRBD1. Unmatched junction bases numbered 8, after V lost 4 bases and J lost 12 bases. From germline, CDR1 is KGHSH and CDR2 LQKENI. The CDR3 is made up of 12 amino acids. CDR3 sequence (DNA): TGTGCCAGCTCACAAGGACAGGAGGGACCTTTCTTT. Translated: CASSQGQEGPFF. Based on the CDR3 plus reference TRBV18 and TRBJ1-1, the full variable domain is NAGVMQNPRHLVRRRGQEARLRCSPMKGHSHVYWYRQLPEEGLKFMVYLQKENIIDESGMPKERFSAEFPKEGPSILRIQQVVRGDSAAYFCASSQGQEGPFFGQGTRLTVV.

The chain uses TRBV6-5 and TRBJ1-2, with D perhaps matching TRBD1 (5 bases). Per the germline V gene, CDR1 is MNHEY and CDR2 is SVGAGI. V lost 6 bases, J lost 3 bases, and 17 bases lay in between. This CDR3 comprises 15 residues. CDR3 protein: CASSRVRGGDYGYTF. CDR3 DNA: TGTGCCAGCAGCAGAGTAAGGGGTGGAGACTATGGCTACACCTTC.

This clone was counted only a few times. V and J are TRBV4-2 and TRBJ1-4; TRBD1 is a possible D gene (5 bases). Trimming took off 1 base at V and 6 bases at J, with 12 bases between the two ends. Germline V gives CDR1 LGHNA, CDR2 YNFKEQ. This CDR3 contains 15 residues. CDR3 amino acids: CASSQGEGRYEKLFF. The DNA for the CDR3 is TGTGCCAGCAGCCAAGGCGAGGGGAGATATGAAAAACTGTTTTTT.

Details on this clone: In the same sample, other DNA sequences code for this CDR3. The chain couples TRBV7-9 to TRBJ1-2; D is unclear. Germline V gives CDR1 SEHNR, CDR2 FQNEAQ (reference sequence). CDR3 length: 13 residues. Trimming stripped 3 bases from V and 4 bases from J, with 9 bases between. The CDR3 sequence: CASSLGSTYGYTF. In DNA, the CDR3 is TGTGCCAGCAGCTTGGGCAGCACCTATGGCTACACCTTC.

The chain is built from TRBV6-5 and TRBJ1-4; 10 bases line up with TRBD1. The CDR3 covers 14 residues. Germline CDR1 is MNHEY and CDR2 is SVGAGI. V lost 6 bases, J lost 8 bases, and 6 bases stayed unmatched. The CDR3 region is CASRRDRGLEKLFF. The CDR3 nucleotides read TGTGCCAGCAGAAGGGACAGGGGTTTGGAAAAACTGTTTTTT.

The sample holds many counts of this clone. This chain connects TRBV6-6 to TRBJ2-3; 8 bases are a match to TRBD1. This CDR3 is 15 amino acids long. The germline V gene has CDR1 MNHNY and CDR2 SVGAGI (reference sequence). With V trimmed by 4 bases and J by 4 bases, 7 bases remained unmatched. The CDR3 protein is CASSFADRVPDTQYF. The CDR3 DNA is TGTGCCAGCAGTTTCGCGGACAGGGTCCCAGATACGCAGTATTTT.

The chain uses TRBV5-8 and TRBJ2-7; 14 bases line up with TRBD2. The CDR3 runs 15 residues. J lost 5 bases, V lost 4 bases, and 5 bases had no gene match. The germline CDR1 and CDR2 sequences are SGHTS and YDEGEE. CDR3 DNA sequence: TGTGCCAGCAGCAGACTAGCGGGAGGGCGGAACGAGCAGTACTTC. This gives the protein CASSRLAGGRNEQYF.

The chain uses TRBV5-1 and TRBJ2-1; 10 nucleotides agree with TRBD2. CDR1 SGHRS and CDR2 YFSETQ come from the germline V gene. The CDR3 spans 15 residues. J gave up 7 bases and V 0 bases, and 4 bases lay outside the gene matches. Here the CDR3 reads CASSLGASGSNEQFF. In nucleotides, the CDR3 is TGCGCCAGCAGCTTGGGGGCTAGCGGGAGTAATGAGCAGTTCTTC.

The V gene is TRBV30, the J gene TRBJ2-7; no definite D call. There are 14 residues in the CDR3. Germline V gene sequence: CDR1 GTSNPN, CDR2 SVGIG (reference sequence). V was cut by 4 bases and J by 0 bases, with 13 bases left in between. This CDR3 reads CAWTKGLHSYEQYF. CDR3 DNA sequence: TGTGCCTGGACTAAAGGGCTGCACTCCTACGAGCAGTACTTC.

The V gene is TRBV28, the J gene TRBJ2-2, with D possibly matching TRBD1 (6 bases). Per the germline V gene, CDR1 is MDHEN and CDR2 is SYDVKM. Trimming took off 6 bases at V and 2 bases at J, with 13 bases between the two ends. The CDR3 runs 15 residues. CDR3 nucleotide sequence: TGTGCCAGCAGCCGAAGACAGGCAAACACCGGGGAGCTGTTTTTT. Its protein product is CASSRRQANTGELFF.

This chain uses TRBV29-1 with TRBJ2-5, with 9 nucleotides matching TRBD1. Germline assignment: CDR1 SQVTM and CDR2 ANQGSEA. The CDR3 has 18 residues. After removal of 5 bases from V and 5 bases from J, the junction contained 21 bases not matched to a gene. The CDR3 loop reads CSVRVSGGTGTSYETQYF. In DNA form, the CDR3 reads TGCAGCGTTAGGGTTTCGGGTGGGACAGGGACATCCTACGAGACCCAGTACTTC.